This record looks at one T cell receptor (beta chain) sequence and its context. Its specificity is unknown. This sample is drawn from a study of OX40 agonist ivuxolimab in advanced cancers. Whole-study context: Three patients showed partial responses: one hepatocellular carcinoma and two cutaneous melanoma cases.

Germline V lookup: CDR1 LNHNV, CDR2 YYDKDF (reference sequence). The CDR3 sequence is 13 residues long. The V segment lost 2 bases and the J segment 5 bases; nucleotides outside the gene matches: 2. Regarding the study as a whole: Still undetermined is the antigen specificity of the expanded peripheral T cells.

Profiled with immunoSEQ multiplex PCR; TCRdb holds only in-frame clones, not every one. The table shows some 100,000 clones, with more than 85% occurring only once. The sequence was obtained from an adult with an advanced solid tumor such as melanoma, head and neck, liver or kidney cancer. The specimen was CD4+ or CD8+ T cells sorted from blood, collected in a trial of the OX40 agonist ivuxolimab. The chain uses TRBV15 and TRBJ2-7; 8 nucleotides agree with TRBD1. CDR3: CATSRQGADEQYF. For the CDR3, the DNA is TGTGCCACCAGCAGACAGGGGGCCGACGAGCAGTACTTC.